The rows below give T cell receptor beta chains drawn from one sample of a study of blood T cell repertoires in COVID-19. Clones were sequenced by immunoSEQ multiplex PCR, and TCRdb holds only the in-frame ones, with some missing. The table has 55,000 to 70,000 clones, 88% seen once. Input material: peripheral blood. These receptors all come from a woman between 50 and 59 years old with active or convalescent COVID-19. Both conserved end residues are part of each CDR3. D genes are given only for firm matches. Clone sizes are given selectively: once, few, many, or a class where the clone is expanded.

NA	NA	TRBV7-8	TRBJ2-3	CASSLSPLVSVTEMQYF	TGTGCCAGCAGCTTAAGTCCTCTAGTTTCCGTTACCGAAATGCAGTATTTT
NA	few	TRBV4-1	TRBJ1-5	CASSPGPRGSNQPQHF	TGCGCCAGCAGCCCCGGCCCTCGAGGAAGCAATCAGCCCCAGCATTTT
NA	few	TRBV7-8	TRBJ1-1	CASSLMTQGNTEAFF	TGTGCCAGCAGCTTAATGACTCAGGGGAACACTGAAGCTTTCTTT
TRBD1	once	TRBV7-7	TRBJ2-2	CASSLGTGGFPGELFF	TGTGCTAGCAGCCTCGGGACAGGGGGCTTTCCCGGGGAGCTGTTTTTT
NA	NA	TRBV6-5	TRBJ2-4	CASSHGSADIQYF	TGTGCCAGCAGTCATGGATCGGCGGACATTCAGTACTTC
NA	once	TRBV14	TRBJ2-1	CASSSKWRSEEQFF	TGTGCCAGCAGCTCAAAATGGCGTAGCGAAGAGCAGTTCTTC
TRBD1	NA	TRBV3-1/TRBV3-2	TRBJ2-7	CASSQYPGQGVMEQYF	TGTGCCAGCAGCCAATACCCGGGACAGGGGGTGATGGAGCAGTACTTC
NA	NA	TRBV11-2	TRBJ2-5	CASSLWGEETQYF	TGTGCCAGCAGCTTATGGGGGGAAGAGACCCAGTACTTC
TRBD2	NA	TRBV9	TRBJ2-3	CASSVTSGKSRTDTQYF	TGTGCCAGCAGCGTCACTAGCGGGAAATCGCGCACAGATACGCAGTATTTT
NA	NA	TRBV5-5	TRBJ2-1	CASSFTSSYNEQFF	TGTGCCAGCAGCTTTACGAGCTCCTACAATGAGCAGTTCTTC
TRBD1	NA	TRBV5-8	TRBJ2-7	CASRWTGFGEQYF	TGTGCCAGCAGATGGACAGGGTTTGGTGAGCAGTACTTC
TRBD1	NA	TRBV7-8	TRBJ1-1	CASSFGRQGLNTEAFF	TGTGCCAGCAGCTTCGGGAGACAGGGGCTGAACACTGAAGCTTTCTTT
NA	NA	TRBV23-1	TRBJ1-1	CASSYDGPRVPEAFF	TGCGCCAGCAGTTACGACGGGCCCAGGGTACCTGAAGCTTTCTTT
TRBD1	NA	TRBV9	TRBJ2-5	CASSVQGAAQETQYF	TGTGCCAGCAGCGTACAGGGGGCGGCCCAAGAGACCCAGTACTTC
NA	NA	TRBV6-1	TRBJ1-3	CASSEQVTGTGNTIYF	TGTGCCAGCAGTGAACAGGTTACAGGGACGGGAAACACCATATATTTT
TRBD1	NA	TRBV3-1/TRBV3-2	TRBJ1-3	CASSAGTGLQGRGNTIYF	TGTGCCAGCAGCGCCGGGACAGGGTTACAAGGACGGGGAAACACCATATATTTT
TRBD2	NA	TRBV5-4	TRBJ2-3	CASRLWAGGGTDTQYF	TGTGCCAGCAGACTCTGGGCGGGAGGGGGCACAGATACGCAGTATTTT
TRBD2	NA	TRBV11-2	TRBJ2-1	CASSLFAGGEQFF	TGTGCCAGCAGCTTATTTGCGGGAGGCGAGCAGTTCTTC
NA	NA	TRBV19	TRBJ2-7	CASSIGQAPGVEQYF	TGTGCCAGTAGTATTGGGCAGGCTCCGGGAGTAGAGCAGTACTTC
TRBD2	NA	TRBV9	TRBJ2-3	CASSEGLVEADTQYF	TGTGCCAGCAGCGAGGGACTAGTTGAGGCAGATACGCAGTATTTT
TRBD1	NA	TRBV27	TRBJ2-5	CASSVGGQGGTQYF	TGTGCCAGCAGTGTAGGAGGACAGGGTGGGACCCAGTACTTC
NA	NA	TRBV6-1	TRBJ1-3	CASSERQAHSGNTIYF	TGTGCCAGCAGTGAGAGACAGGCCCACTCTGGAAACACCATATATTTT